These 19 T cell receptor beta chains were all obtained from the same sample, sequenced in a study of T cell responses to AZD1222 COVID-19 vaccine. TCRdb's copy holds only in-frame clones and misses some; the assay was immunoSEQ multiplex PCR. The sample has approximately 100,000 clones, 90% to 95% seen once; the top ten hold 5.2%. The input for sequencing was peripheral blood, taken on day 0 of AZD1222 vaccination. All receptors derive from an adult in good health.

V is TRBV27 and J is TRBJ1-2; D remains ambiguous. From germline, CDR1 is MNHEY and CDR2 SMNVEV (reference sequence). The CDR3 contains 14 residues. Trimming removed 5 bases at V and 8 bases at J, with 18 bases between. The DNA for the CDR3 is TGTGCCAGCAGTACCCTTAAAGGGTTTACCGGCTACACCTTC. As protein: CASSTLKGFTGYTF.

This rearrangement joins TRBV5-1 to TRBJ2-2; 7 bases are a match to TRBD2. Germline V CDR1 and CDR2: SGHRS, YFSETQ. Germline trimming cut 7 bases from V and 3 bases from J; bases unmatched to any gene: 6. The CDR3 length is 14 residues. CDR3 in amino acids: CASRRDYDTGELFF. CDR3 bases: TGCGCCAGCCGACGGGACTATGACACCGGGGAGCTGTTTTTT.

This chain uses TRBV28 with TRBJ1-2; TRBD1 matches 7 bases. CDR1 is MDHEN, CDR2 SYDVKM, per germline. This CDR3 has 15 amino acids. V was clipped by 5 bases and J by 5 bases; unmatched bases: 11. The chain's CDR3 is CASSPPGQTRYGYTF. The CDR3 bases are TGTGCCAGCAGTCCCCCGGGACAGACTAGGTATGGCTACACCTTC.

The chain recombines TRBV5-1 with TRBJ2-3; TRBD1 matches at 7 bases. The germline gives CDR1 SGHRS, CDR2 YFSETQ. This CDR3 is built from 17 residues. The V segment lost 0 bases and the J segment 1 base; nucleotides outside the gene matches: 8. CDR3 in DNA: TGCGCCAGCAGCTTGGCCGTGGACAGGATGGGCACAGATACGCAGTATTTT. Protein product: CASSLAVDRMGTDTQYF. The full variable domain, with the rest looked up from reference TRBV5-1 and TRBJ2-3, is KAGVTQTPRYLIKTRGQQVTLSCSPISGHRSVSWYQQTPGQGLQFLFEYFSETQRNKGNFPGRFSGRQFSNSRSEMNVSTLELGDSALYLCASSLAVDRMGTDTQYFGPGTRLTVL.

The J gene is TRBJ2-3, the V gene TRBV6-1, with TRBD2 matching over 8 bases. Germline values: CDR1 MNHNS, CDR2 SASEGT. V dropped 2 bases and J dropped 7; count of bases not matched to a gene: 14. The CDR3 runs to 17 residues. The CDR3 protein is CASSESALERELNTQYF. The CDR3 nucleotides are TGTGCCAGCAGTGAATCGGCCCTAGAGCGGGAGTTGAATACGCAGTATTTT.

This sequence joins TRBV5-1 and TRBJ2-7; TRBD2 agrees at 9 bases. Germline V gives CDR1 SGHRS, CDR2 YFSETQ. The CDR3 has 15 residues. V shed 3 bases and J 4 bases; nucleotides not matched to a gene: 8. DNA of the CDR3: TGCGCCAGCAGCTCGTTAGCGGGAGAAAGTTACGAGCAGTACTTC. Its translation: CASSSLAGESYEQYF.

The gene calls are TRBV2 and TRBJ2-3; no reliable D call. Trimming shortened V by 5 bases and J by 0 bases, and 12 bases separated the two germline ends. Per the germline V gene, CDR1 is SNHLY and CDR2 is FYNNEI. The CDR3 is made up of 15 amino acids. Written as DNA, the CDR3 is TGTGCCAGCAGTCTTAGGCCCACTAGCACAGATACGCAGTATTTT. Encoded protein: CASSLRPTSTDTQYF. The full variable domain, completed using reference TRBV2 and TRBJ2-3, is EPEVTQTPSHQVTQMGQEVILRCVPISNHLYFYWYRQILGQKVEFLVSFYNNEISEKSEIFDDQFSVERPDGSNFTLKIRSTKLEDSAMYFCASSLRPTSTDTQYFGPGTRLTVL.

This clone is medium-sized within its sample. The same CDR3 arises from other DNA sequences in this sample as well. The chain employs TRBV27 and TRBJ2-1; D is undetermined. V was shortened by 5 bases and J by 7 bases, with 9 bases between the two germline ends. CDR3 size: 12 residues. Germline V gives CDR1 MNHEY, CDR2 SMNVEV (reference sequence). CDR3 bases: TGTGCCAGCAGTATTATAGGTAATGAGCAGTTCTTC. Translation: CASSIIGNEQFF.

This sequence joins TRBV20-1 and TRBJ2-5; D gene ambiguous. The germline V gene encodes CDR1 DFQATT and CDR2 SNEGSKA (reference sequence). The V gene lost 3 bases and the J gene lost 3 bases, with 2 bases spanning the gap. The CDR3 runs 10 residues. The CDR3 DNA follows: TGCAGTGCTAGGGAAGAGACCCAGTACTTC. This codes for CSAREETQYF.

The V call is TRBV29-1, the J call TRBJ1-4; no reliable D call. Germline V gene lookup returns CDR1 SQVTM and CDR2 ANQGSEA. V lost 2 bases, J lost 3 bases, and 10 bases lay in between. The CDR3 loop spans 14 amino acids. The DNA for the CDR3 is TGCAGCGTTGAAATGGCCGACCCTAATGAAAAACTGTTTTTT. It codes for CSVEMADPNEKLFF.

This chain connects TRBV30 to TRBJ1-5; D gene uncertain. Germline CDR1 reads GTSNPN; CDR2 reads SVGIG (reference sequence). V shed 1 base and J shed 6 bases, with 10 bases lying between them. CDR3 size: 13 residues. Here the CDR3 reads CAWSDYRGQPQHF. Here the CDR3 DNA reads TGTGCCTGGAGTGATTATCGCGGTCAGCCCCAGCATTTT.

V usage is TRBV7-3 and J usage is TRBJ2-1; D may be TRBD2 (6 bases). With 1 base removed from V and 5 bases from J, the gap between germline ends came to 24 bases. There are 19 residues in the CDR3. The germline gives CDR1 SGHTA, CDR2 FQGTGA. The CDR3 sequence: CASSLIAGSRQSKDNEQFF. The DNA of the CDR3 is TGTGCCAGCAGCTTAATCGCGGGATCGCGACAGTCAAAGGACAATGAGCAGTTCTTC.

The chain links TRBV7-2 to TRBJ1-2, with 9 bases identical to TRBD1. Trimming removed 5 bases from V and 1 base from J; junction bases left unmatched: 5. The germline V gene has CDR1 SGHTA and CDR2 FQGNSA. This CDR3 has 15 residues. CDR3 sequence (DNA): TGTGCCAGCAGCCCACGGACAGGGGATAACTATGGCTACACCTTC. It translates to CASSPRTGDNYGYTF.

In the case of this clone: Different DNA sequences within this sample yield the same CDR3. The rearrangement joins TRBV19 to TRBJ2-5; D is unclear. This CDR3 has 12 residues. V lost 1 base, J lost 1 base, and 1 base lay in between. Per germline, CDR1 LNHDA and CDR2 SQIVND (reference sequence). The CDR3 protein is CASSIGQETQYF. The CDR3 DNA sequence: TGTGCCAGTAGTATAGGCCAAGAGACCCAGTACTTC.

This rearrangement joins TRBV4-3 to TRBJ1-6; TRBD1 matches 11 bases. The CDR3 runs 16 residues. The V segment lost 0 bases and the J segment 10 bases; nucleotides outside the gene matches: 5. Germline CDR1 is LGHNA and CDR2 is YSLEER. CDR3 sequence: CASSQDLGTGGSPLHF. The CDR3 region has the DNA TGCGCCAGCAGCCAAGATTTGGGGACAGGGGGGTCACCCCTCCACTTT.

The V and J genes are TRBV9 and TRBJ2-3; 8 positions agree with TRBD1. Germline CDR1 and CDR2: SGDLS and YYNGEE. Losses at the gene ends were 0 bases for V and 5 bases for J; bases not matched to a gene: 5. This CDR3 spans 15 amino acids. CDR3 residues: CASSVGGQEGDTQYF. Written as DNA, the CDR3 is TGTGCCAGCAGCGTAGGGGGACAGGAGGGAGATACGCAGTATTTT.

The J gene is TRBJ2-7, the V gene TRBV3-1 (or the pseudogene TRBV3-2); 7 nucleotides agree with TRBD1. This CDR3 region has 17 residues. V gave up 0 bases and J gave up 9 bases; unmatched junction bases: 17. Germline CDR1 LGHDT, CDR2 YNNKEL (reference sequence). The CDR3 is CASSQDFFGDDHRGQYF. The CDR3 bases are TGTGCCAGCAGCCAAGATTTTTTTGGCGATGATCACAGGGGGCAGTACTTC.

The rearrangement uses TRBV9 and TRBJ1-1; 7 bases line up with TRBD1. There are 17 residues in the CDR3. Germline CDR1 SGDLS, CDR2 YYNGEE. The trim removed 0 bases at V and 1 base at J, leaving 9 bases unmatched. CDR3 DNA: TGTGCCAGCAGCGTAGAGGCCCGACAGGGAACGAACACTGAAGCTTTCTTT. Its protein product is CASSVEARQGTNTEAFF.

The V and J genes are TRBV27 and TRBJ1-5; D might be TRBD1 (5 bases). Trimming removed 11 bases at V and 3 bases at J, with 23 bases between. There are 16 residues in the CDR3. The germline V gene encodes CDR1 MNHEY and CDR2 SMNVEV (reference sequence). DNA for the CDR3: TGTGCCGGCTGGGGGAGTGAGGGTTTTGACAATCAGCCCCAGCATTTT. Translating gives CAGWGSEGFDNQPQHF.